This passage covers 2 T cell receptor beta chains from one sample sequenced in a study of blood T cell repertoires in COVID-19. Repertoires were generated with immunoSEQ multiplex PCR, while TCRdb's copy carries only in-frame clones and drops some. The sample lists around 100,000 clones, 87% occurring once. Sequencing was done on a sample of peripheral blood. The origin of the receptors is a human donor with acute or convalescent COVID-19. The donor label of this sample is uncertain.

This chain joins TRBV11-2 and TRBJ2-7; TRBD1 matches 9 bases. Germline CDR1 reads SGHAT; CDR2 reads FQNNGV. The V and J ends lost 4 bases and 2 bases, in that order; junction bases with no gene match: 6. The CDR3 runs to 15 residues. CDR3 region: CASSSGTGTPYEQYF. CDR3 coding DNA: TGTGCCAGCAGCTCCGGGACAGGGACTCCCTACGAGCAGTACTTC.

J is TRBJ2-7 and V is TRBV19, with a possible D match to TRBD1 (6 bases). V was clipped by 4 bases and J by 0 bases, with 10 bases between them. The CDR3 is 14 residues long. Germline loops: CDR1 LNHDA, CDR2 SQIVND (reference sequence). The CDR3 sequence: CASSKWDNSYEQYF. The CDR3 bases are TGTGCCAGTAGTAAATGGGACAACTCCTACGAGCAGTACTTC.